The rows below give T cell receptor beta chains drawn from one sample of a study of preoperative IRX-2 immunotherapy in early breast cancer. Measured with immunoSEQ multiplex PCR; TCRdb has only the in-frame clones, and not every one. This table holds under 45,000 clones, approximately 94% found once. This specimen consisted of tumor tissue, obtained after IRX-2 immunotherapy. All receptors come from a human donor with breast cancer. CDR3s include the opening cysteine and the closing phenylalanine or tryptophan. A D gene is named only where the DNA matches it firmly. A row's size may be missing; if present it is once, few, many or a size class.

TRBJ1-1	TRBD1	.	13	TRBV4-1	CASSRQGFTEAFF	TGCGCCAGCAGTCGACAGGGTTTTACTGAAGCTTTCTTT
TRBJ2-6	.	.	16	TRBV19	CATRTEPYSGANVLTF	TGTGCCACGAGGACAGAGCCCTACTCTGGGGCCAACGTCCTGACTTTC
TRBJ1-1	TRBD1	once	15	TRBV5-6	CASSPDRGRNTEAFF	TGTGCCAGCAGCCCCGACAGGGGACGGAACACTGAAGCTTTCTTT
TRBJ1-4	TRBD1	.	16	TRBV18	CASSLSGGTGGEKLFF	TGTGCCAGCTCACTGTCCGGAGGGACAGGGGGTGAAAAACTGTTTTTT
TRBJ2-1	.	.	15	TRBV5-1	CASGEGGESYNEQFF	TGCGCCAGCGGAGAGGGGGGCGAAAGTTACAATGAGCAGTTCTTC
TRBJ1-2	.	.	13	TRBV18	CASSTGSNYGYTF	TGTGCCAGCTCAACAGGGTCCAACTATGGCTACACCTTC
TRBJ2-5	.	.	13	TRBV4-3	CASSQDIEETQYF	TGCGCCAGCAGCCAAGATATCGAAGAGACCCAGTACTTC
TRBJ2-1	.	.	15	TRBV27	CASTPREGGADEQFF	TGTGCCAGCACCCCCCGAGAGGGGGGGGCGGATGAGCAGTTCTTC
TRBJ2-3	TRBD2	.	14	TRBV6-5	CASVQVRGADTQYF	TGTGCCAGCGTTCAAGTTCGGGGGGCAGATACGCAGTATTTT
TRBJ2-7	.	.	16	TRBV7-9	CASSLALVRGVDEQYF	TGTGCCAGCAGCTTAGCTCTGGTGAGGGGTGTAGACGAGCAGTACTTC
TRBJ1-1	.	.	14	TRBV19	CASSIIALNTEAFF	TGTGCCAGTAGTATAATAGCCCTGAACACTGAAGCTTTCTTT
TRBJ1-1	.	once	13	TRBV19	CASSIDLGTEAFF	TGTGCCAGTAGTATAGATTTGGGGACTGAAGCTTTCTTT
TRBJ2-7	.	.	11	TRBV6-6	CASSTGYEQYF	TGTGCCAGCTCCACGGGGTACGAGCAGTACTTC
TRBJ1-6	.	.	13	TRBV7-3	CASSFSSNSPLHF	TGTGCCAGCAGCTTCTCCAGTAATTCACCCCTCCACTTT
TRBJ2-7	.	.	16	TRBV15	CATRSPRSGPGNEQYF	TGTGCCACCAGAAGCCCCAGGTCCGGCCCGGGGAACGAGCAGTACTTC
TRBJ2-7	.	.	15	TRBV4-2	CASSQGQKGGYEQYF	TGTGCCAGCAGCCAAGGACAGAAGGGTGGCTACGAGCAGTACTTC
TRBJ1-2	.	once	15	TRBV5-1	CASSLGGGENYGYTF	TGCGCCAGCAGCTTGGGGGGGGGAGAGAACTATGGCTACACCTTC
TRBJ1-1	.	.	14	TRBV10-3	CAISESWGNTEAFF	TGTGCCATCAGTGAGTCGTGGGGGAACACTGAAGCTTTCTTT
TRBJ1-1	.	.	16	TRBV5-6	CASSQPNVARNTEAFF	TGTGCCAGCAGCCAACCAAACGTGGCCAGGAACACTGAAGCTTTCTTT
TRBJ2-7	TRBD2	.	12	TRBV6-1	CASSELLAGAHF	TGTGCCAGCAGTGAGTTACTAGCGGGGGCACACTTC
TRBJ2-4	.	.	15	TRBV28	CASSFSLSGQTIQYF	TGTGCCAGCAGTTTCAGTCTTTCCGGACAGACCATTCAGTACTTC
TRBJ1-6	.	.	13	TRBV2	CAGCRELNSPLHF	TGTGCCGGTTGCCGGGAGCTAAATTCACCCCTCCACTTT
TRBJ2-7	TRBD2	.	20	TRBV4-3	CASSQEFLGGGFNYAYEQYF	TGCGCCAGCAGCCAAGAATTTCTCGGGGGGGGTTTTAATTACGCCTACGAGCAGTACTTC
TRBJ2-2	TRBD2	.	16	TRBV5-1	CASSAGLADNTGELFF	TGCGCCAGCAGCGCCGGACTAGCGGATAACACCGGGGAGCTGTTTTTT
TRBJ2-5	.	.	13	TRBV19	CASSPRVGETQYF	TGTGCCAGTAGTCCCAGAGTAGGAGAGACCCAGTACTTC
TRBJ1-2	TRBD1	.	16	TRBV5-1	CASSPLPGQGIGGYTF	TGCGCCAGCAGCCCACTACCGGGACAGGGTATCGGTGGCTACACCTTC
TRBJ2-3	TRBD2	once	17	TRBV28	CASSLGSGGAGTDTQYF	TGTGCCAGCAGTTTGGGTAGCGGGGGGGCCGGTACAGATACGCAGTATTTT
TRBJ1-1	.	.	13	TRBV28	CASSFAVPTEAFF	TGTGCCAGCAGTTTTGCGGTACCAACTGAAGCTTTCTTT
TRBJ2-7	.	once	16	TRBV9	CASSVVPPHGAYEQYF	TGTGCCAGCAGCGTAGTTCCCCCCCACGGAGCCTACGAGCAGTACTTC
TRBJ2-2	TRBD2	.	15	TRBV18	CASSPGLASTGELFF	TGTGCCAGCTCACCAGGACTAGCGAGCACCGGGGAGCTGTTTTTT
TRBJ1-2	.	.	13	TRBV7-9	CASSFGEAYGYTF	TGTGCCAGCAGCTTCGGGGAGGCCTATGGCTACACCTTC
TRBJ2-3	TRBD1	.	17	TRBV10-3	CAIRAGTGTGVADTQYF	TGTGCCATCAGAGCGGGAACCGGGACAGGGGTTGCAGATACGCAGTATTTT
TRBJ2-3	.	few	16	TRBV7-3	CASSNRAGTNTDTQYF	TGTGCCAGCAGCAACCGAGCGGGCACTAATACAGATACGCAGTATTTT